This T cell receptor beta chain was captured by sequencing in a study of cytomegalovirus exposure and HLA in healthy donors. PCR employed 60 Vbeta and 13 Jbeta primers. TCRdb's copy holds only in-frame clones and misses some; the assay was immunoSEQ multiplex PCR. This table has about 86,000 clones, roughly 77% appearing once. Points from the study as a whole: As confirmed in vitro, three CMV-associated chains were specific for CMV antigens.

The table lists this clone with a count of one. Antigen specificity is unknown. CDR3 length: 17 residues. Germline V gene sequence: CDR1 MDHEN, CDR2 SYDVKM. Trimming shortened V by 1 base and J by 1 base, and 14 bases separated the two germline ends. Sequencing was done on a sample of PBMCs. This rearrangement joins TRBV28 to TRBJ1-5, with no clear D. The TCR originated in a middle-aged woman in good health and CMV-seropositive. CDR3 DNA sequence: TGTGCCAGCAGTTTATCGGCAAACCTCAGGAGCAATCAGCCCCAGCATTTT. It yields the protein CASSLSANLRSNQPQHF. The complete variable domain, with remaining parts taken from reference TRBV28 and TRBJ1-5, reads DVKVTQSSRYLVKRTGEKVFLECVQDMDHENMFWYRQDPGLGLRLIYFSYDVKMKEKGDIPEGYSVSREKKERFSLILESASTNQTSMYLCASSLSANLRSNQPQHFGDGTRLSIL.